This T cell receptor (beta chain) derives from a study of CD8 T cells in ankylosing spondylitis. Quantitative 5'-RACE with molecular barcodes generated TCR beta libraries. TCRdb fed the 5' RACE reads into MiXCR, producing one record per CDR3 protein. The sample includes under 250,000 distinct CDR3 sequences, about 7% seen only once; the top ten take over 12%. V shed 4 bases and J 7 bases; nucleotides not matched to a gene: 10. Germline assignment: CDR1 MNHEY and CDR2 SVGAGI. The CDR3 has 15 amino acids. The table lists this clonotype with many counts. Its cognate antigen is unknown. Study outcomes and limitations: Several highly homologous variants made up a TCR beta motif, and this motif appeared characteristic of ankylosing spondylitis blood.

Sequencing was done on a sample of blood, either unsorted or a sorted T cell fraction (not recorded which). The source is a male donor with ankylosing spondylitis. V is TRBV6-5 and J is TRBJ2-7; 10 nucleotides line up with TRBD2. This CDR3 is CASSLSGRATLEQYF. The CDR3 nucleotides are TGTGCCAGCAGTTTAAGCGGGAGGGCCACTCTGGAGCAGTACTTC.